These T cell receptor beta chains were read from a single sample in a study of T-cell memory formation after mild COVID-19. One entry per CDR3 protein results from TCRdb running MiXCR on the 5' RACE reads. The sample records 250,000 to 350,000 distinct CDR3 sequences, around 16% being singletons. The sample consisted of PBMCs or a T cell subset sorted from them (not recorded which). Receptors were obtained from a man aged 18 to 29 who had mild COVID-19 (a few samples of this study predate the infection). Cell type and time point are not known. The CDR3 runs from the conserved cysteine through the conserved F or W. D genes are given only for firm matches. A row's size may be missing; if present it is once, few, many or a size class.

V gene	clone size	D gene	J gene	CDR3 length	CDR3 DNA	CDR3 protein
TRBV6-5	-	-	TRBJ1-5	16	TGTGCCAGCAGTAGAAGACTACAGGGAGGTAATCAGCCCCAGCATTTT	CASSRRLQGGNQPQHF
TRBV28	-	-	TRBJ1-4	15	TGTGCCAGCACCCCCCGGGCCCCAAGGATTGAAAAACTGTTTTTT	CASTPRAPRIEKLFF
TRBV30	few	-	TRBJ1-3	11	TGTGCCTGGAACAGTGGAAACACCATATATTTT	CAWNSGNTIYF
TRBV5-4	-	TRBD1	TRBJ2-5	15	TGTGCCAGCAGCGGACGACAGGGTTTCCAAGAGACCCAGTACTTC	CASSGRQGFQETQYF
TRBV7-9	-	-	TRBJ1-1	15	TGTGCCAGCAGCACCGACCCCCAGACGGACACTGAAGCTTTCTTT	CASSTDPQTDTEAFF
TRBV27	-	-	TRBJ2-4	18	TGTGCCAGCAGTTTATGGCCTGAGAGGGGGGATACCAAAAACATTCAGTACTTC	CASSLWPERGDTKNIQYF
TRBV6-1	few	TRBD1	TRBJ2-4	12	TGTGCCAGCAATGGACAGGGCTACATTCAGTACTTC	CASNGQGYIQYF
TRBV6-2/TRBV6-3	few	-	TRBJ2-5	13	TGTGCCAGCAGTCTCACGGACGGGGAGACCCAGTACTTC	CASSLTDGETQYF
TRBV4-3	-	-	TRBJ1-5	13	TGCGCCAGCAGCCAGGGGGGATCACAGCCCCAGCATTTT	CASSQGGSQPQHF
TRBV4-1	few	-	TRBJ2-1	13	TGCGCCAGCAGCCAAGCCTATGCGGGTGAGCAGTTCTTC	CASSQAYAGEQFF
TRBV9	many	TRBD1	TRBJ2-1	14	TGTGCCAGCACCCCACAGGGGGCCTACAATGAGCAGTTCTTC	CASTPQGAYNEQFF
TRBV6-2/TRBV6-3	few	TRBD1	TRBJ1-1	11	TGTGCCAGCCGCGACAGGGCTGAAGCTTTCTTT	CASRDRAEAFF
TRBV9	few	-	TRBJ2-5	13	TGTGCCAGCAGTTGGGGGTTAGAAGAGACCCAGTACTTC	CASSWGLEETQYF
TRBV10-3	-	TRBD1	TRBJ2-5	15	TGTGCCATCAGACGAGGGACAGGAGCGCAAGAGACCCAGTACTTC	CAIRRGTGAQETQYF
TRBV12-3/TRBV12-4	few	-	TRBJ1-2	14	TGTGCCAGCAGCCACAGGGTGCGGAGTGATGGCTACACCTTC	CASSHRVRSDGYTF
TRBV5-1	-	-	TRBJ2-3	15	TGCGCCAGCAGCTTGGAGTGGGCAAGCACAGATACGCAGTATTTT	CASSLEWASTDTQYF
TRBV12-3/TRBV12-4	-	-	TRBJ2-7	15	TGTGCCAGCAGCTCTACAACTGGAACGTCCTACGAGCAGTACTTC	CASSSTTGTSYEQYF
TRBV4-2	-	TRBD2	TRBJ2-1	17	TGTGCCAGCAGCCCCCGGATGAGTAGCGGGGGGGTCAATGAGCAGTTCTTC	CASSPRMSSGGVNEQFF
TRBV20-1	-	-	TRBJ2-7	13	TGCAGTGCTTGTCAGGGGTCCCAATACGAGCAGTACTTC	CSACQGSQYEQYF
TRBV7-3	-	-	TRBJ1-1	13	TGTGCCAGCAGCTTAAAGTACGGACCTGAAGCTTTCTTT	CASSLKYGPEAFF
TRBV3-1	-	-	TRBJ2-6	16	TGTGCCAGAAGCCAAGATTTAACAGCTGGGGCCAACGTCCTGACTTTC	CARSQDLTAGANVLTF
TRBV12-3/TRBV12-4	-	TRBD2	TRBJ2-7	14	TGTGCCAGCAGGCGGGAGGGACAGATATACGAGCAGTACTTC	CASRREGQIYEQYF
TRBV25-1	-	-	TRBJ2-7	13	TGTGCCAGCAGTGCCGGACAGTGGGACGAGCAGTACTTC	CASSAGQWDEQYF
TRBV9	-	-	TRBJ2-5	15	TGTGCCAGCAGCGTCGGGGATACTCCGAGAGAGACCCAGTACTTC	CASSVGDTPRETQYF
TRBV29-1	-	-	TRBJ2-1	10	TGCAGCGCCAGCCGGGGGGAGCAGTTCTTC	CSASRGEQFF
TRBV4-3	few	TRBD1	TRBJ1-2	12	TGCGCCAGCAGCCAGACTCGGGACAGCCGGTTCTTC	CASSQTRDSRFF
TRBV7-2	many	-	TRBJ2-2	12	TGTGCCAGCAGCTTAAGGGGCGGGGAGCTGTTTTTT	CASSLRGGELFF
TRBV10-3	-	-	TRBJ2-2	13	TGTGCCACGAAGGGACACCCGGCCGGGGAGCTGTTTTTT	CATKGHPAGELFF
TRBV6-6	once	-	TRBJ1-4	12	TGTGCCAGCAGCCAACAGGGAGAAAAACTGTTTTTT	CASSQQGEKLFF
TRBV7-8	many	-	TRBJ1-6	15	TGTGCCAGCAGCTTAGCAGGGAACGAAGAATCACCCCTCCACTTT	CASSLAGNEESPLHF
TRBV7-9	many	TRBD1	TRBJ1-1	14	TGTGCCAGCAGCTTTCAGGGGGCGGACACTGAAGCTTTCTTT	CASSFQGADTEAFF
TRBV24-1	few	-	TRBJ2-5	14	TGTGCCACCAGTGATACATCCATACAAGAGACCCAGTACTTC	CATSDTSIQETQYF
TRBV9	few	-	TRBJ1-1	14	TGTGCCAGCAGCCCCGAGGCCCGGAACACTGAAGCTTTCTTT	CASSPEARNTEAFF
TRBV12-3/TRBV12-4	-	-	TRBJ2-1	15	TGTGCCAGCAGAGGACTGTTTAGCTCCTACAATGAGCAGTTCTTC	CASRGLFSSYNEQFF
TRBV4-1	few	TRBD1	TRBJ2-3	15	TGCGCCAGCAGCCAGGCTGACAGGGTTAAAGATACGCAGTATTTT	CASSQADRVKDTQYF
TRBV4-2	-	TRBD1	TRBJ2-4	16	TGTGCCAGCAGCCAAGATCGGACAGGGGGTGCTGACATTCAGTACTTC	CASSQDRTGGADIQYF
TRBV20-1	few	TRBD1	TRBJ2-1	15	TGCAGTGCTAGGAGGGACAGGGGTGGGGCGGATGAGCAGTTCTTC	CSARRDRGGADEQFF
TRBV3-1	few	-	TRBJ2-1	15	TGTGCCAGCAGCCAAGATGCAGGCCCCTACAATGAGCAGTTCTTC	CASSQDAGPYNEQFF
TRBV7-2	-	-	TRBJ2-3	15	TGTGCCAGCAGGAAATCGGGGCAACAAACAGATACGCAGTATTTT	CASRKSGQQTDTQYF
TRBV5-6	few	TRBD1	TRBJ1-6	15	TGTGCCAGCAGCCCACTCGGACAGGGAAATTCACCCCTCCACTTT	CASSPLGQGNSPLHF
TRBV25-1	-	-	TRBJ2-7	11	TGTGCCAGCAGTGGAGTCTACGAGCAGTACTTC	CASSGVYEQYF
TRBV7-9	-	-	TRBJ2-5	13	TGTGCCAGCAGCTTAGCGGTGAAAGAGACCCAGTACTTC	CASSLAVKETQYF
TRBV18	few	TRBD1	TRBJ2-2	16	TGTGCCAGCTCACCGAAAGGACAGGGGTTCACCGGGGAGCTGTTTTTT	CASSPKGQGFTGELFF
TRBV29-1	-	-	TRBJ2-3	14	TGCAGCGTTTCCGGAGGGGGGGCGGCAGATACGCAGTATTTT	CSVSGGGAADTQYF
TRBV6-2/TRBV6-3	few	-	TRBJ2-7	15	TGTGCCAGCAGTTACTCGATCGTCCAGGGCTACGAGCAGTACTTC	CASSYSIVQGYEQYF
TRBV12-5	many	-	TRBJ2-2	13	TGTGCTAGTGGTTTGTCTGTAGCCGGGGAGCTGTTTTTT	CASGLSVAGELFF
TRBV4-1	few	-	TRBJ1-3	17	TGCGCCAGCAGCCATTTAGACATCGGCCCGAAAGGAAACACCATATATTTT	CASSHLDIGPKGNTIYF
TRBV6-5	-	TRBD1	TRBJ1-4	17	TGTGCCAGCCTTCCATATAGACAGGGGGCCTCTAATGAAAAACTGTTTTTT	CASLPYRQGASNEKLFF
TRBV5-1	few	-	TRBJ1-2	15	TGCGCCAGCAGCTTACAGGGCTCGAGGGCCTATGGCTACACCTTC	CASSLQGSRAYGYTF
TRBV7-6	many	-	TRBJ2-3	14	TGTGCCAGCAGCTTACGTGCCGGGGGAGATACGCAGTATTTT	CASSLRAGGDTQYF
TRBV19	-	-	TRBJ1-1	15	TGTGCCAGTAGTAGCCAGGCGGCGGGTGACACTGAAGCTTTCTTT	CASSSQAAGDTEAFF
TRBV6-5	-	-	TRBJ2-3	15	TGTGCCAGCAGTTACTCTGTAGGCCTAGCTTATACGCAGTATTTT	CASSYSVGLAYTQYF
TRBV9	-	-	TRBJ2-3	14	TGTGCCAGCAGCCCCCACGAGCGCACAGATACGCAGTATTTT	CASSPHERTDTQYF
TRBV7-2	few	-	TRBJ2-3	15	TGTGCCAGCAGCTTAGCGGGGGCCCGGCGGGATACGCAGTATTTT	CASSLAGARRDTQYF
TRBV11-2	many	TRBD2	TRBJ2-2	15	TGTGCCAGCTGGGGGGGACTAGCGCTCACCGGGGAGCTGTTTTTT	CASWGGLALTGELFF
TRBV3-1	few	TRBD2	TRBJ2-4	15	TGTGCCAGCAGCCAAGTAGCGGGTGGGGGAAACATTCAGTACTTC	CASSQVAGGGNIQYF
TRBV29-1	-	-	TRBJ2-6	15	TGCAGCGTTGAGGAGTGGGCAGCTGGGGCCAACGTCCTGACTTTC	CSVEEWAAGANVLTF
TRBV28	many	TRBD1	TRBJ1-6	16	TGTGCCACCAGCTTGACCGGGACAGGCCTCAATTCACCCCTCCACTTT	CATSLTGTGLNSPLHF
TRBV3-1	few	-	TRBJ2-3	14	TGTGCCAGCAGCCTAGGATTATCAGCAGATACGCAGTATTTT	CASSLGLSADTQYF